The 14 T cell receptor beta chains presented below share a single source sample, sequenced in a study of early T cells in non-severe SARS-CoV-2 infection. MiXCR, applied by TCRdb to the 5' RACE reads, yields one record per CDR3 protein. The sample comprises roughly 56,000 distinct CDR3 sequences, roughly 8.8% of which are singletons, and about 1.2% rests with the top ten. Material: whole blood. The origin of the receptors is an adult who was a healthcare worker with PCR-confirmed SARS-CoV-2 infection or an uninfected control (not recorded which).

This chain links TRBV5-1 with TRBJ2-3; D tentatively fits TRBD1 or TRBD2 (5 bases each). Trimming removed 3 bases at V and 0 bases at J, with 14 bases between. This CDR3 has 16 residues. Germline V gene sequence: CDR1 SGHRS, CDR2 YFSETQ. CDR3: CASSSGDGASTDTQYF. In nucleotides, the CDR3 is TGCGCCAGCAGCTCTGGGGACGGGGCGAGCACAGATACGCAGTATTTT.

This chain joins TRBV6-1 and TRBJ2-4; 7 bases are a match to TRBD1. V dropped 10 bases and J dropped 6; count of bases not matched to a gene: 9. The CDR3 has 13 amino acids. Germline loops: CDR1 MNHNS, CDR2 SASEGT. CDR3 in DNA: TGTGCCACTACTACAGGGGACATAAACATTCAGTACTTC. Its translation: CATTTGDINIQYF.

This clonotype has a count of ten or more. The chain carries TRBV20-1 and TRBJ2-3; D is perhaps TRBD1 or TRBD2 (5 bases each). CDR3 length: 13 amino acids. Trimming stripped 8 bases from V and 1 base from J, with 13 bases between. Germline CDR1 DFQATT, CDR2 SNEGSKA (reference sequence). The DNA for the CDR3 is TGCAGTTACCAGAGAGGGGGCACAGATACGCAGTATTTT. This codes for CSYQRGGTDTQYF.

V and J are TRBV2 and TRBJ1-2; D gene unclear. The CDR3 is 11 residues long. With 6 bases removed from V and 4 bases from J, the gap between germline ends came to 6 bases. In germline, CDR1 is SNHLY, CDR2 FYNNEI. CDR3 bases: TGTGCCAGCAGGGACGGCTATGGCTACACCTTC. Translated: CASRDGYGYTF.

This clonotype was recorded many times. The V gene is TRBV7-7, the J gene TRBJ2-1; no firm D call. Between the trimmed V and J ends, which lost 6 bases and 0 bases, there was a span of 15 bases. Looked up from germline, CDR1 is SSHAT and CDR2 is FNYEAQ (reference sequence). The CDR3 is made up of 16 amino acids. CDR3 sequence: CASSPRLADSYNEQFF. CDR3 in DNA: TGTGCCAGCAGTCCCCGACTTGCCGACTCCTACAATGAGCAGTTCTTC. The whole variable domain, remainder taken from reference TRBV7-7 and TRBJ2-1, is GAGVSQSPRYKVTKRGQDVTLRCDPISSHATLYWYQQALGQGPEFLTYFNYEAQPDKSGLPSDRFSAERPEGSISTLTIQRTEQRDSAMYRCASSPRLADSYNEQFFGPGTRLTVL.

The CDR3: CSAKHRGISPLHF. The CDR3 nucleotides are TGCAGTGCTAAACACAGGGGTATATCACCCCTCCACTTT. This chain connects TRBV20-1 to TRBJ1-6, with 7 bases matching TRBD1. The CDR3 covers 13 residues. Per the germline V gene, CDR1 is DFQATT and CDR2 is SNEGSKA (reference sequence). Unmatched junction bases numbered 7, after V lost 4 bases and J lost 10 bases.

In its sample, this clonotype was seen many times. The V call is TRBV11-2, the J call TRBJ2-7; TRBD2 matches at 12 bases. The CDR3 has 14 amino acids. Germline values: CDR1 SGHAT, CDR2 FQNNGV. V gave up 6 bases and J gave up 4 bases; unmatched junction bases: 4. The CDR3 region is CASSPGLAGYEQYV. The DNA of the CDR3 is TGTGCCAGCAGTCCCGGACTAGCGGGGTACGAGCAGTACGTC.

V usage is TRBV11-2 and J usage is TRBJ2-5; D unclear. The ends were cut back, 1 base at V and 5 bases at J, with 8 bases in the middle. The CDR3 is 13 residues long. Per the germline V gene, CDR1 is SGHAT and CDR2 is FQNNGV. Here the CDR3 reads CASSLAVLETQYF. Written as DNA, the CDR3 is TGTGCCAGCAGCTTAGCTGTCCTCGAGACCCAGTACTTC.

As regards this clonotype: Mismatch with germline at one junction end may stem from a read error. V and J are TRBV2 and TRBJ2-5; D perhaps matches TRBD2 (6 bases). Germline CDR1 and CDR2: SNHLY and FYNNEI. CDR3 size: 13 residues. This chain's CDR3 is CASGGTPPGTQHF. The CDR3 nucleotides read TGTGCCAGCGGGGGGACTCCGCCGGGGACCCAGCACTTC.

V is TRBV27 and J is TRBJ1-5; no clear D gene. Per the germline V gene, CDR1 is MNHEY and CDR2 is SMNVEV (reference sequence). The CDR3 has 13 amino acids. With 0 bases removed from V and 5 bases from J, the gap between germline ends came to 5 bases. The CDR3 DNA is TGTGCCAGCAGTTTATCGCCATATCAGCCCCAGCATTTT. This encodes CASSLSPYQPQHF.

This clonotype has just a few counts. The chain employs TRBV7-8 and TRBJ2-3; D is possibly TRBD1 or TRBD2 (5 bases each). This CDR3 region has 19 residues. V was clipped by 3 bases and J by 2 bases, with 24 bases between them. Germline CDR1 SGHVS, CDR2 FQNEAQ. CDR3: CASSFRIRGGGLNTDTQYF. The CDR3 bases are TGTGCCAGCAGCTTTCGGATAAGGGGTGGGGGATTGAACACAGATACGCAGTATTTT. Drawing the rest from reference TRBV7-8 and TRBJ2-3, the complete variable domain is GAGVSQSPRYKVAKRGQDVALRCDPISGHVSLFWYQQALGQGPEFLTYFQNEAQLDKSGLPSDRFFAERPEGSVSTLKIQRTQQEDSAVYLCASSFRIRGGGLNTDTQYFGPGTRLTVL.

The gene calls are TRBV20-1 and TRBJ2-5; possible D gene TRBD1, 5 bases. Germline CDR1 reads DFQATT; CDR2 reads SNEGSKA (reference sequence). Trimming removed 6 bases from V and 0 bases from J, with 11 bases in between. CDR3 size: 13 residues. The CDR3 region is CSAKQEYQETQYF. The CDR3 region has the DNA TGCAGTGCCAAACAGGAGTACCAAGAGACCCAGTACTTC.

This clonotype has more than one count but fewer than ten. The CDR3 DNA reads TGTGCCAGCAGCGTTGCCCCACGTAGCTGGTATGGCTACACCTTC. Protein: CASSVAPRSWYGYTF. J is TRBJ1-2 and V is TRBV9; D ambiguous. This CDR3 comprises 15 residues. CDR1 and CDR2 (germline): SGDLS, YYNGEE. The germline V and J ends were trimmed by 2 bases and 5 bases, with 16 bases remaining between them.

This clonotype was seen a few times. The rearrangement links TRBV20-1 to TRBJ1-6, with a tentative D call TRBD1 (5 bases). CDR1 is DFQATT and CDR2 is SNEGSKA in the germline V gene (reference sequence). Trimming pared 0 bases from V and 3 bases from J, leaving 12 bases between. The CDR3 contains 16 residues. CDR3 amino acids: CSARDRRQGYNSPLHF. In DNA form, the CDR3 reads TGCAGTGCTAGAGATCGGCGGCAGGGCTATAATTCACCCCTCCACTTT.